The 5 T cell receptor beta chains listed next were all sequenced from one sample in a study of metastatic and nonmetastatic thyroid tumors. The entire patient cohort was treatment-naive prior to thyroid surgery. Using MiXCR, TCRdb reanalyzed the PCR reads. The table shows 11,000 or so clones, with around 27% occurring only once. The sample comprised adjacent normal tissue. The receptors originated from a male donor with papillary thyroid cancer or a benign thyroid nodule (not recorded which). Some clones in this sample may be carry-over from other donors' samples.

The chain links TRBV6-2 or TRBV6-3 to TRBJ2-1, with TRBD2 matching 10 bases. This CDR3 region has 14 residues. The germline gives CDR1 MNHEY, CDR2 SVGEGT. With V trimmed by 6 bases and J by 4 bases, 3 bases remained unmatched. DNA of the CDR3: TGTGCCAGCAGAGCGGGAGGGAGTTACAATGAGCAGTTCTTC. It codes for CASRAGGSYNEQFF.

The table lists this clone with a few counts. The chain joins TRBV6-1 to TRBJ2-1; 12 bases are a match to TRBD2. The J segment lost 6 bases and the V segment lost 6 bases, leaving 6 bases of the junction unmatched. Per germline, CDR1 MNHNS and CDR2 SASEGT. This CDR3 contains 15 residues. The DNA of the CDR3 is TGTGCCAGCAGCGTTCTAGCGGGGGGGACCAATGAGCAGTTCTTC. As protein: CASSVLAGGTNEQFF.

The gene calls are TRBV20-1 and TRBJ2-1; 11 bases match TRBD2. V dropped 6 bases and J dropped 5; count of bases not matched to a gene: 6. CDR3 length: 14 residues. Germline V gene lookup returns CDR1 DFQATT and CDR2 SNEGSKA (reference sequence). This chain's CDR3 is CSAPTSGEDNEQFF. The CDR3 DNA reads as TGCAGTGCCCCGACTAGCGGGGAGGACAATGAGCAGTTCTTC.

J is TRBJ2-7 and V is TRBV19; D gene unclear. From germline, CDR1 is LNHDA and CDR2 SQIVND (reference sequence). V dropped 6 bases and J dropped 3 bases, with 12 bases sitting between them. This CDR3 spans 13 amino acids. Written as DNA, the CDR3 is TGTGCCAGTAGCGACGGCGTTAACTACGAGCAGTACTTC. Translated: CASSDGVNYEQYF.

This clone occurred a few times. This rearrangement joins TRBV24-1 to TRBJ1-5; D unresolved. Germline loops: CDR1 KGHDR, CDR2 SFDVKD. This CDR3 is 16 amino acids long. Deletions cut 3 bases from V and 3 bases from J, with 14 bases between. CDR3 bases: TGTGCCACCAGTGATGGGCAGTTGGGAAACAATCAGCCCCAGCATTTT. Its translation: CATSDGQLGNNQPQHF.